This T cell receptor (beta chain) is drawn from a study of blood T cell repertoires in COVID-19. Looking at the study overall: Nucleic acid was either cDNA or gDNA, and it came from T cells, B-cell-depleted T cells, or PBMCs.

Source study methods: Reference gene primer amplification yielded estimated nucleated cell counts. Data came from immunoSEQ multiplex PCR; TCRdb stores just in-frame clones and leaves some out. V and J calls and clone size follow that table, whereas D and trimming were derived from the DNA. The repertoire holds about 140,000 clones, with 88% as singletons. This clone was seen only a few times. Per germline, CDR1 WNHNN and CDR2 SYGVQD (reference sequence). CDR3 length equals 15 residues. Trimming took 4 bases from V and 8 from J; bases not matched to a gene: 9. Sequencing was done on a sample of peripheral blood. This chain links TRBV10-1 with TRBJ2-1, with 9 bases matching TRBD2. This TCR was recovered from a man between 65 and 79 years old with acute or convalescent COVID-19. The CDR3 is CASSGVAGALDEQFF. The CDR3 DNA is TGCGCCAGCAGTGGGGTAGCGGGGGCTCTGGATGAGCAGTTCTTC.